This T cell receptor beta chain was observed in a study of T cells in Graves' hyperthyroidism and ophthalmopathy. Overall study findings and caveats: Median prediction lead before ophthalmopathy onset was 6.5 to 7 months with the model.

This clonotype was found many times. Its antigen is as yet unknown. RNA transcripts yielded amplified TCR beta CDR3 regions. The HTBI set primed first-round TCR CDR3 RT-PCR. Each CDR3 protein gets one entry after TCRdb re-called the multiplex PCR reads with MiXCR. The sample holds around 380,000 distinct CDR3 sequences, approximately 15% seen once. This CDR3 comprises 12 residues. Germline CDR1 and CDR2: LGHDT and YNNKEL (reference sequence). The germline V and J ends were trimmed by 3 bases and 3 bases, with 3 bases remaining between them. The TCR was taken from a man aged 25-45 years with Graves' hyperthyroidism that later progressed to Graves' ophthalmopathy. The specimen was blood. J is TRBJ1-5 and V is TRBV3-1, with D unresolved. The CDR3 spells CASSQNNQPQHF. The CDR3, as DNA: TGTGCCAGCAGCCAGAACAATCAGCCCCAGCATTTT.